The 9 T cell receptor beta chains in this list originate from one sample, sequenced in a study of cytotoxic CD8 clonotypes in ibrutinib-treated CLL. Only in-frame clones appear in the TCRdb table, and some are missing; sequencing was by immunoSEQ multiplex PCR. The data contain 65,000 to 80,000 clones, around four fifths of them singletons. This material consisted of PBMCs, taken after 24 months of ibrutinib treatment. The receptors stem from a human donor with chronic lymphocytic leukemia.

This CDR3 reads CASRRNLGLLAGGLNEETQYF. CDR3 sequence (DNA): TGTGCCAGCAGACGAAACCTTGGGTTGCTAGCGGGAGGGCTTAACGAGGAGACCCAGTACTTC. The V and J genes are TRBV2 and TRBJ2-5; 12 bases align to TRBD2. The CDR3 consists of 21 residues. J was trimmed by 5 bases and V by 6 bases; bases with no gene match: 25. Germline V gives CDR1 SNHLY, CDR2 FYNNEI.

The CDR3 protein is CASSATATNEKLFF. The CDR3, as DNA: TGTGCCAGCAGCGCTACAGCAACTAATGAAAAACTGTTTTTT. The chain couples TRBV9 to TRBJ1-4, with D unresolved. Trimming shortened V by 3 bases and J by 0 bases, and 6 bases separated the two germline ends. The germline V gene has CDR1 SGDLS and CDR2 YYNGEE. The CDR3 is made up of 14 amino acids.

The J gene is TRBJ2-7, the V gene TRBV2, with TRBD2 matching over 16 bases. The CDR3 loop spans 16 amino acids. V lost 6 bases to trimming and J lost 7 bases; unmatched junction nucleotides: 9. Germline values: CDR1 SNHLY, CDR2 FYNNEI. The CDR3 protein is CASSARGTSGRGEQYF. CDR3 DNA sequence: TGTGCCAGCAGCGCCCGCGGGACTAGCGGGAGGGGAGAGCAGTACTTC.

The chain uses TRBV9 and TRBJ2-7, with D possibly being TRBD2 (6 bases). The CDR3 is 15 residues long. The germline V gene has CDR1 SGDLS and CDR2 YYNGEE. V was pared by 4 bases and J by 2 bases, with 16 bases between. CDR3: CASSRTGLSAYEQYF. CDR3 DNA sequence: TGTGCCAGCAGCCGGACCGGACTATCAGCCTACGAGCAGTACTTC.

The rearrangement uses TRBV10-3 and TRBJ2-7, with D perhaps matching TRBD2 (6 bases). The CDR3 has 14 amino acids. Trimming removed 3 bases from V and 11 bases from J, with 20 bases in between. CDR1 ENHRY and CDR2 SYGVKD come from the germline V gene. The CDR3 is CAISDGGYRLEEYF. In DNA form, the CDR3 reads TGTGCCATCAGTGACGGGGGTTATCGGCTAGAAGAGTACTTC.

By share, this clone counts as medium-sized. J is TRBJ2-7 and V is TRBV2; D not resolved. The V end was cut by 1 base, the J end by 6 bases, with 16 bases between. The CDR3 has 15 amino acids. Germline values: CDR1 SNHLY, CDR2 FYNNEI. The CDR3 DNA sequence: TGTGCCAGCAGTGAAGGGCAGGTAGCACCGGCCGAGCAGTACTTC. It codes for CASSEGQVAPAEQYF.

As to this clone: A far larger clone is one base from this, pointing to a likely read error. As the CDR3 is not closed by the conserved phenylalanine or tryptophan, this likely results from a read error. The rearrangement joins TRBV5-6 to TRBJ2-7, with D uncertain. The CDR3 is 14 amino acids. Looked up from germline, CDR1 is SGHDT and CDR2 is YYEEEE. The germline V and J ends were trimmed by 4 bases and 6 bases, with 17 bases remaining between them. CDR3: CASSPGPGTPEQYL. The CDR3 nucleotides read TGTGCCAGCAGCCCTGGACCCGGAACCCCCGAGCAGTACCTC.

DNA of the CDR3: TGTGCCAGTAGTATATTACTAGCGGGAGGTTCGAACACCGGGGAGCTGTTTTTT. Translation gives CASSILLAGGSNTGELFF. The V and J genes are TRBV19 and TRBJ2-2; 12 positions agree with TRBD2. V shed 2 bases, J shed 0 bases, and the junction held 4 bases outside the gene matches. CDR3 length: 18 residues. Germline lookup yields CDR1 LNHDA and CDR2 SQIVND (reference sequence).

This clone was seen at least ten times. CDR3 in DNA: TGTGCCAGCAGTTACTCGTGGGCTAGAGCCTACGAGCAGTACTTC. Translation: CASSYSWARAYEQYF. The genes are TRBV6-5 and TRBJ2-7, with D unclear. Between the trimmed V and J ends, which lost 0 bases and 2 bases, there was a span of 11 bases. The CDR3 length is 15 residues. CDR1 is MNHEY and CDR2 is SVGAGI in the germline V gene.